Listed here are 27 T cell receptor beta chains from one sample, sequenced in a study of OX40 agonist ivuxolimab in advanced cancers. Repertoires were generated with immunoSEQ multiplex PCR, while TCRdb's copy carries only in-frame clones and drops some. The repertoire holds tens of thousands of clones, 89% seen once, with about 9.1% in the top ten. The sequenced sample was CD4+ or CD8+ T cells sorted from blood, obtained in a trial of the OX40 agonist ivuxolimab. The origin of the receptors is an adult with an advanced solid tumor such as melanoma, head and neck, liver or kidney cancer.

The V gene is TRBV9, the J gene TRBJ1-1, with a tentative D call TRBD1 (6 bases). There are 15 residues in the CDR3. CDR1 is SGDLS and CDR2 is YYNGEE in the germline V gene. Trimming removed 3 bases from V and 5 bases from J, with 17 bases in between. In nucleotides, the CDR3 is TGTGCCAGCAGCGCATCGAGGGGGGCGCGGACTGAAGCTTTCTTT. As protein: CASSASRGARTEAFF. Filled out from reference TRBV9 and TRBJ1-1, the complete variable domain reads DSGVTQTPKHLITATGQRVTLRCSPRSGDLSVYWYQQSLDQGLQFLIQYYNGEERAKGNILERFSAQQFPDLHSELNLSSLELGDSALYFCASSASRGARTEAFFGQGTRLTVV.

This clone was detected a few times. The chain links TRBV7-9 to TRBJ1-2; D unresolved. Germline CDR1 and CDR2: SEHNR and FQNEAQ (reference sequence). CDR3 length: 13 amino acids. Trimming took 1 base from V and 10 from J, leaving 13 bases between them. In DNA, the CDR3 is TGTGCCAGCAGCTTAGGGGCCGCCCGCGACTACACCTTC. As protein: CASSLGAARDYTF.

The genes are TRBV9 and TRBJ1-2, with D unresolved. The CDR3 consists of 13 residues. Germline V CDR1 and CDR2: SGDLS, YYNGEE. Trimming stripped 6 bases from V and 2 bases from J, with 11 bases between. The CDR3 loop reads CASTPNLNYGYTF. The CDR3 DNA sequence: TGTGCCAGCACCCCGAATTTAAACTATGGCTACACCTTC.

The chain combines TRBV4-1 with TRBJ1-3; TRBD1 might be the D (5 bases). The V gene lost 4 bases and the J gene lost 8 bases, with 27 bases spanning the gap. The CDR3 extends over 18 amino acids. The germline CDR1 and CDR2 sequences are MGHRA and YSYEKL. The CDR3 region has the DNA TGCGCCAGCAGCCCTTTCCCAAGGGAGGGACGACGAACGGACACCATATATTTT. It encodes CASSPFPREGRRTDTIYF.

The DNA of the CDR3 is TGTGCCAGCAGCTTTCTCAGGGCAACTAATGAAAAACTGTTTTTT. Protein sequence: CASSFLRATNEKLFF. This chain uses TRBV7-9 with TRBJ1-4; TRBD1 is a possible D gene (5 bases). Germline CDR1 SEHNR, CDR2 FQNEAQ (reference sequence). V was pared by 3 bases and J by 0 bases, with 8 bases between. The CDR3 covers 15 residues.

The chain employs TRBV7-6 and TRBJ2-7; TRBD1 is a possible D gene (5 bases). In germline, CDR1 is SGHVS, CDR2 FNYEAQ. The CDR3 has 11 amino acids. Trimming stripped 5 bases from V and 9 bases from J, with 11 bases between. DNA of the CDR3: TGTGCCAGCAGCCTCGGACATGTGCAGTACTTC. As protein: CASSLGHVQYF.

In its sample, this clone was seen once. The gene calls are TRBV6-5 and TRBJ2-7; 7 bases fit TRBD2. Germline CDR1 is MNHEY and CDR2 is SVGAGI. The CDR3 length is 15 residues. Trimming at V came to 4 bases and at J to 2 bases, leaving 8 bases not matched to a gene. For the CDR3, the DNA is TGTGCCAGCAGTTTGGGGGGGACGGGCCCCTACGAGCAGTACTTC. This gives the protein CASSLGGTGPYEQYF.

The chain couples TRBV9 to TRBJ2-4; 9 nucleotides line up with TRBD1. Germline-derived CDR1 and CDR2 are SGDLS and YYNGEE. This CDR3 spans 14 amino acids. V was clipped by 3 bases and J by 8 bases; unmatched bases: 6. CDR3 bases: TGTGCCAGCAGCGACCCCACAGGGGGCGACATTCAGTACTTC. The encoded protein is CASSDPTGGDIQYF.

This clone showed up just a few times. This rearrangement joins TRBV11-2 to TRBJ1-6; 10 bases match TRBD1. Per germline, CDR1 SGHAT and CDR2 FQNNGV. This CDR3 is built from 16 residues. The ends lost 5 bases at V and 7 bases at J; junction bases unmatched: 8. The CDR3 DNA is TGTGCCAGCAGCCCCGGGACAGGGGAGTGGAATTCACCCCTCCACTTT. Translating it yields CASSPGTGEWNSPLHF.

This rearrangement joins TRBV6-6 to TRBJ2-7; 10 bases line up with TRBD1. V was clipped by 6 bases and J by 2 bases; unmatched bases: 4. Germline CDR1 MNHNY, CDR2 SVGAGI (reference sequence). CDR3 length: 14 amino acids. The CDR3 region is CASSPGQGAYEQYF. CDR3 nucleotides: TGTGCCAGCAGCCCCGGACAGGGGGCCTACGAGCAGTACTTC.

The DNA of the CDR3 is TGCAGCACCCTCGTGTGGGATGGCTACACCTTC. As protein: CSTLVWDGYTF. This chain links TRBV29-1 with TRBJ1-2, with unresolved D. The V gene's germline CDR1 is SQVTM and CDR2 ANQGSEA. The CDR3 has 11 residues. V lost 8 bases, J lost 6 bases, and 13 bases lay in between.

The V and J genes are TRBV2 and TRBJ2-3, with a possible D match to TRBD2 (7 bases). This CDR3 comprises 13 residues. V was clipped by 6 bases and J by 5 bases, with 12 bases between them. CDR1 is SNHLY, CDR2 FYNNEI, per germline. CDR3: CASRGGRRDTQYF. Written as DNA, the CDR3 is TGTGCCAGCAGGGGGGGGCGGAGAGATACGCAGTATTTT. The whole variable domain, filled in from reference TRBV2 and TRBJ2-3, reads EPEVTQTPSHQVTQMGQEVILRCVPISNHLYFYWYRQILGQKVEFLVSFYNNEISEKSEIFDDQFSVERPDGSNFTLKIRSTKLEDSAMYFCASRGGRRDTQYFGPGTRLTVL.

V usage is TRBV7-9 and J usage is TRBJ2-5, with 8 bases that match TRBD1. The end of the DNA aligns better with TRBJ2-7, so the J call may be wrong. Germline V gene data show CDR1 as SEHNR and CDR2 as FQNEAQ (reference sequence). The CDR3 consists of 15 residues. CDR3 protein: CASSSYRGLGYEQYF. Written as DNA, the CDR3 is TGTGCCAGCAGCTCATACAGGGGGTTGGGCTACGAGCAGTACTTC.

The chain recombines TRBV27 with TRBJ1-2; no clear D. Trimming pared 4 bases from V and 6 bases from J, leaving 12 bases between. Germline-derived CDR1 and CDR2 are MNHEY and SMNVEV (reference sequence). CDR3 length: 13 residues. The CDR3 is CASSSGFGDGYTF. In DNA, the CDR3 is TGTGCCAGCAGTTCAGGCTTCGGTGATGGCTACACCTTC.

This clone was detected only once. The chain joins TRBV6-6 to TRBJ2-5, with 9 bases lining up with TRBD2. The germline V gene has CDR1 MNHNY and CDR2 SVGAGI (reference sequence). Trimming removed 3 bases from V and 3 bases from J; junction bases left unmatched: 8. The CDR3 has 16 amino acids. Here the CDR3 DNA reads TGTGCCAGCAGTTATGGTGCGGGAGGGTGGGAAGAGACCCAGTACTTC. This codes for CASSYGAGGWEETQYF.

This rearrangement joins TRBV28 to TRBJ1-2; D is perhaps TRBD1 (5 bases). Germline V gene lookup returns CDR1 MDHEN and CDR2 SYDVKM. V was clipped by 2 bases and J by 8 bases, with 21 bases between them. There are 16 residues in the CDR3. CDR3 nucleotides: TGTGCCAGCAGTTTAATTCAGGATTTAGAGGGGAACGGCTACACCTTC. It translates to CASSLIQDLEGNGYTF.

CDR3 DNA: TGTGCCAGCAGCTTAGGCGGGGGAGGTTCGCGGGTCACTGAAGCTTTCTTT. It translates to CASSLGGGGSRVTEAFF. The chain couples TRBV11-2 to TRBJ1-1; tentative D call: TRBD1 (5 bases). This CDR3 has 17 amino acids. Germline assignment: CDR1 SGHAT and CDR2 FQNNGV. The V end was cut by 1 base, the J end by 4 bases, with 19 bases between.

The chain couples TRBV5-1 to TRBJ1-4, with TRBD1 as a possible D gene (5 bases). Germline lookup yields CDR1 SGHRS and CDR2 YFSETQ. V gave up 1 base and J gave up 7 bases, with 11 bases separating them. The length of the CDR3 is 14 residues. The CDR3 nucleotides read TGCGCCAGCAGCTTGAGGGGCCTCGCTGAAAAACTGTTTTTT. Its translation: CASSLRGLAEKLFF.

The gene calls are TRBV4-1 and TRBJ2-7; 7 bases line up with TRBD1. This CDR3 is 15 amino acids long. V shed 4 bases, J shed 2 bases, and the junction held 8 bases outside the gene matches. From germline, CDR1 is MGHRA and CDR2 YSYEKL. The DNA of the CDR3 is TGCGCCAGCAGCCTAAGACAGGGTGTCACCTACGAGCAGTACTTC. Translation gives CASSLRQGVTYEQYF.

The V and J genes are TRBV15 and TRBJ1-2, with TRBD1 identical over 9 bases. The CDR3 loop spans 14 amino acids. Trimming removed 3 bases from V and 8 bases from J; junction bases left unmatched: 7. Germline assignment: CDR1 LNHNV and CDR2 YYDKDF (reference sequence). The CDR3 DNA reads TGTGCCACCAGCAGGGAGGGACAGGGCATCGGCTACACCTTC. This sequence encodes CATSREGQGIGYTF.

Here the CDR3 reads CASSAADTQYF. CDR3 sequence (DNA): TGTGCCAGCAGCGCGGCAGATACGCAGTATTTT. The rearrangement joins TRBV9 to TRBJ2-3, with no clear D. V lost 3 bases and J lost 4, with 3 bases in between. Germline V gene data show CDR1 as SGDLS and CDR2 as YYNGEE. CDR3 size: 11 residues. The variable domain in full, with the rest retrieved from reference TRBV9 and TRBJ2-3, is DSGVTQTPKHLITATGQRVTLRCSPRSGDLSVYWYQQSLDQGLQFLIQYYNGEERAKGNILERFSAQQFPDLHSELNLSSLELGDSALYFCASSAADTQYFGPGTRLTVL.

The chain is built from TRBV19 and TRBJ2-1; D is ambiguous. Deletions cut 7 bases from V and 5 bases from J, with 9 bases between. The CDR3 is made up of 12 amino acids. CDR1 LNHDA and CDR2 SQIVND come from the germline V gene (reference sequence). The CDR3 DNA is TGTGCCAGTATCGGTATAAACAATGAGCAGTTCTTC. It is translated as CASIGINNEQFF.

This chain uses TRBV28 with TRBJ1-1, with a weak D call TRBD1 (5 bases). Germline loops: CDR1 MDHEN, CDR2 SYDVKM. V was shortened by 0 bases and J by 8 bases, with 13 bases between the two germline ends. This CDR3 is 14 amino acids long. The CDR3 spells CASSLWGPGGEAFF. The CDR3 region has the DNA TGTGCCAGCAGTTTATGGGGTCCTGGGGGGGAAGCTTTCTTT.

CDR3 sequence reads: CASIQAGGTNEKLFF. The CDR3 nucleotides are TGTGCCAGCATTCAAGCAGGGGGGACTAATGAAAAACTGTTTTTT. The genes are TRBV28 and TRBJ1-4; 7 bases are shared with TRBD1. The V segment lost 7 bases and the J segment 2 bases; nucleotides outside the gene matches: 7. There are 15 residues in the CDR3. Germline V gene lookup returns CDR1 MDHEN and CDR2 SYDVKM.

The CDR3 DNA follows: TGCGCCAGCAGCTTGAGCGCAGGTTCCAATTCACCCCTCCACTTT. It translates to CASSLSAGSNSPLHF. The rearrangement joins TRBV5-1 to TRBJ1-6; D gene ambiguous. The V end lost 1 base, the J end lost 7 bases, and 12 bases lay between the germline ends. CDR3 length: 15 residues. Germline V lookup: CDR1 SGHRS, CDR2 YFSETQ.

V is TRBV5-5 and J is TRBJ2-3; no reliable D call. The length of the CDR3 is 13 residues. Germline lookup yields CDR1 SGHKS and CDR2 YYEKEE (reference sequence). Trimming shortened V by 0 bases and J by 5 bases, and 7 bases separated the two germline ends. CDR3 amino acids: CASSLGSLDTQYF. The CDR3 nucleotides read TGTGCCAGCAGCTTGGGCAGCTTAGATACGCAGTATTTT.

The chain employs TRBV4-2 and TRBJ2-7; 7 bases are shared with TRBD1. The length of the CDR3 is 15 residues. From germline, CDR1 is LGHNA and CDR2 YNFKEQ. The trim removed 4 bases at V and 2 bases at J, leaving 8 bases unmatched. The DNA for the CDR3 is TGTGCCAGCAGCCGAGACAGGGTGGAGCCCTACGAGCAGTACTTC. Its translation is CASSRDRVEPYEQYF.